The clone carrying this T cell receptor beta chain qualifies as medium-sized. Its target is unknown. The sample comes from a study of liver allograft versus peripheral blood T cells. Turning to the study itself: The authors compared T cell receptor repertoires in transplanted livers with recipients' peripheral blood repertoires.

Overall study results and limits: Reports indicated that T cell receptor repertoires inside liver allografts differed from those in peripheral blood.

TCRdb used MiXCR to reprocess the reads, holding one entry per CDR3 protein. Here the sample spans fewer than 3,500 distinct CDR3 sequences, approximately 15% being singletons. Germline CDR1 is MNHNS and CDR2 is SASEGT. The CDR3 has 13 amino acids. Trimming took 6 bases from V and 7 from J, leaving 13 bases between them. V gene TRBV6-1 combines with J gene TRBJ1-5; D remains unclear. The TCR originated in a human patient who had a liver transplant. A subset of T cells may come from the graft donor. CDR3 bases: TGTGCCAGCAGCCCAAAGCGGGAACAGCCCCAGCATTTT. Translating it yields CASSPKREQPQHF.